This T cell receptor beta chain was found in a study of blood T cell repertoires in COVID-19. The V segment lost 5 bases and the J segment 8 bases; nucleotides outside the gene matches: 7. The CDR3 sequence is 16 residues long. CDR1 and CDR2 (germline): SGHVS, FQNEAQ. The table came from immunoSEQ multiplex PCR; TCRdb's copy has only in-frame clones and leaves some out. This sample yields a few hundred thousand clones, of which approximately 83% are seen a single time; more than 2% belongs to the top ten. The sequenced sample was PBMCs or T cells enriched from blood (not recorded which). The V and J genes are TRBV7-8 and TRBJ2-2, with TRBD2 identical over 14 bases. The receptor comes from a man under 40 who had recovered from COVID-19. Written as DNA, the CDR3 is TGTGCCAGCAGCATCGGACTAGCGGGGGGACCGGGGGAGCTGTTTTTT. Its translation is CASSIGLAGGPGELFF.